One T cell receptor beta chain is described in this entry. This record belongs to a study of blood T cell repertoires in COVID-19. The overall study: Nucleic acid was either cDNA or gDNA, and it came from T cells, B-cell-depleted T cells, or PBMCs.

Repertoires were generated with immunoSEQ multiplex PCR, while TCRdb's copy carries only in-frame clones and drops some. The repertoire has about 89,000 clones, approximately 86% of them found once; the top ten carry 0.95% to 1.5%. The receptor was derived from an elderly man with active or convalescent COVID-19. The sequencing sample was made of peripheral blood.

The chain's CDR3 is CASSQREGTYNEQFF. CDR3 coding DNA: TGTGCCAGCAGTCAACGGGAGGGGACCTACAATGAGCAGTTCTTC. The V gene is TRBV9, the J gene TRBJ2-1; TRBD2 matches 8 bases. Germline V gene lookup returns CDR1 SGDLS and CDR2 YYNGEE. This CDR3 contains 15 residues. V lost 5 bases and J lost 2; bases outside the gene matches: 6.